The 16 T cell receptor beta chains given below trace back to one sample, sequenced in a study of T cell clonality in common variable immunodeficiency. Some clones are missing from TCRdb's copy, which holds only in-frame ones; the method was immunoSEQ multiplex PCR. The data show fewer than 60,000 clones, with none appearing a single time. Sequenced input: peripheral blood mononuclear cells. These receptors were obtained from a person aged 18 to 75 in good health.

This clone was counted many times. The read terminates 3 residues before the CDR3 end, so the remaining end is supplied by the germline J gene. The genes are TRBV18 and TRBJ1-2; 10 bases match TRBD1. Trimming at V came to 3 bases and at J to 4 bases, leaving 8 bases not matched to a gene. Germline V gene sequence: CDR1 KGHSH, CDR2 LQKENI. CDR3 length: 16 amino acids. Partial CDR3 DNA: TGTGCCAGCTCACCCGGGGGACAGGGGTTTGGCTATGGC. Translation: CASSPGGQGFGYG. The whole CDR3 reads CASSPGGQGFGYGYTF.

At least ten counts were recorded for this clone. The read terminates 3 residues before the CDR3 end, so the remaining end is supplied by the germline J gene. The chain couples TRBV19 to TRBJ2-3, with TRBD2 matching over 9 bases. Losses at the gene ends were 9 bases for V and 5 bases for J; bases not matched to a gene: 9. CDR1 and CDR2 (germline): LNHDA, SQIVND (reference sequence). The CDR3 length is 14 residues. CDR3: CASGGLAGIDTQYF. CDR3 DNA (partial): TGTGCCAGCGGGGGGCTAGCGGGAATAGATACG.

There are many counts of this clone. From the germline J gene comes the end of the CDR3, since the read stops 3 residues before it. The chain employs TRBV5-1 and TRBJ2-3; D is unresolved. The ends were cut back, 2 bases at V and 2 bases at J, with 3 bases in the middle. CDR1 is SGHRS, CDR2 YFSETQ, per germline. This CDR3 contains 12 residues. Incomplete CDR3 DNA: TGCGCCAGCAGCTTCAACACAGATACG. It is translated as CASSFNTDT. The complete CDR3 protein is CASSFNTDTQYF.

This clone was seen many times. The read is 3 residues too short to cover the CDR3 end, so that end is filled in from the germline J gene. J is TRBJ1-1 and V is TRBV12-3 or TRBV12-4, with TRBD1 as a possible D gene (6 bases). This CDR3 is built from 12 residues. V lost 5 bases and J 3 bases, leaving 7 bases between the germline ends. The sequenced part of the CDR3 DNA is TGTGCCAGCAGTCCAGGGGACACTGAA. This codes for CASSPGDTE. The whole CDR3 sequence is CASSPGDTEAFF.

In its sample, this clone was seen many times. The read halts 3 residues ahead of the CDR3 end, with the missing end drawn from the germline J gene. The chain couples TRBV2 to TRBJ2-5; 12 bases match TRBD2. This CDR3 spans 15 amino acids. Germline V gives CDR1 SNHLY, CDR2 FYNNEI. Trimming cost V 5 bases and J 5 bases; bases outside gene matches: 6. The CDR3 sequence is CASSNGLAGLETQYF. CDR3 DNA (partial): TGTGCCAGCAGTAACGGACTAGCGGGACTCGAGACC.

This clone was picked up many times. The CDR3 end falls 3 residues outside the read, so it is completed with the germline J gene. The chain carries TRBV12-3 or TRBV12-4 and TRBJ2-3; possible D gene TRBD2, 6 bases. The V gene lost 6 bases and the J gene lost 8 bases, with 18 bases spanning the gap. The CDR3 runs 14 residues. This chain's CDR3 is CASSTPGLEGTQYF. The CDR3 bases that were read are TGTGCCAGCAGCACGCCAGGACTGGAGGGTACG.

As for this clone: The observed sequence ends 3 residues before the CDR3 terminus, with the missing tail filled in from the germline J gene. The chain joins TRBV5-1 to TRBJ2-7, with 11 bases identical to TRBD2. The V gene end was trimmed by 4 bases and the J gene end by 2 bases; junction bases not matched to a gene: 5. This CDR3 contains 15 residues. From germline, CDR1 is SGHRS and CDR2 YFSETQ. The CDR3 DNA, read in part, is TGCGCCAGCAGCCTTGCTAGCGGGGGGCCCTACGAG. Its translation: CASSLASGGPYE. The full CDR3 protein reads CASSLASGGPYEQYF.

With regard to this clone: Sequencing ends 3 residues short of the CDR3 end; the germline J gene provides the rest. This sequence joins TRBV7-6 and TRBJ2-2, with 7 bases lining up with TRBD1. The CDR3 loop spans 13 amino acids. The V and J ends lost 3 bases and 8 bases, in that order; junction bases with no gene match: 3. Germline CDR1 and CDR2: SGHVS and FNYEAQ. CDR3 DNA, as far as it was read: TGTGCCAGCAGCTTGGCAGGGGGAGGGGAG. Its translation is CASSLAGGGE. The complete CDR3 sequence is CASSLAGGGELFF.

This clone was detected many times. The sequenced fragment ends 3 residues before the CDR3 boundary, so the rest is inferred from the germline J gene. The chain employs TRBV29-1 and TRBJ2-1, with TRBD2 matching 8 bases. V lost 7 bases, J lost 1 base, and 9 bases stayed unmatched. CDR3 size: 15 residues. CDR1 is SQVTM and CDR2 is ANQGSEA in the germline V gene. CDR3: CSAVKAGVSYNEQFF. The covered CDR3 bases are TGCAGCGCGGTTAAAGCGGGAGTGTCCTACAATGAG.

The table lists this clone with many counts. The read ends 3 residues shy of where the CDR3 ends; the end is completed using the germline J gene. Different DNA sequences within this sample yield the same CDR3. This rearrangement joins TRBV18 to TRBJ2-3, with a tentative D call TRBD2 (6 bases). CDR1 and CDR2 from the germline V gene are KGHSH and LQKENI. V was pared by 2 bases and J by 3 bases, with 6 bases between. The CDR3 consists of 13 residues. CDR3 bases read: TGTGCCAGCTCACCAGGGGGGACAGATACG. Its translation is CASSPGGTDT. The whole CDR3 reads CASSPGGTDTQYF.

This clone was found many times. The read stops 3 residues short of the end of the CDR3; the missing end is completed from the germline J gene. The chain links TRBV5-1 to TRBJ2-1, with 9 nucleotides matching TRBD1. The CDR3 spans 14 residues. Germline trimming cut 4 bases from V and 7 bases from J; bases unmatched to any gene: 6. The V gene's germline CDR1 is SGHRS and CDR2 YFSETQ. CDR3 bases read: TGCGCCAGCAGCGGGGGGACAGGGCTGAATGAG. This gives the protein CASSGGTGLNE. The CDR3 in full is CASSGGTGLNEQFF. The whole variable domain, remainder taken from reference TRBV5-1 and TRBJ2-1, is KAGVTQTPRYLIKTRGQQVTLSCSPISGHRSVSWYQQTPGQGLQFLFEYFSETQRNKGNFPGRFSGRQFSNSRSEMNVSTLELGDSALYLCASSGGTGLNEQFFGPGTRLTVL.

In this sample, this clone turned up many times. The read finishes 3 residues shy of the CDR3 end, and the germline J gene is used to complete it. The chain carries TRBV7-6 and TRBJ2-1; 11 nucleotides match TRBD2. Trimming cost V 4 bases and J 5 bases; bases outside gene matches: 4. Germline CDR1 SGHVS, CDR2 FNYEAQ. The CDR3 loop spans 15 amino acids. This CDR3 is CASSSLAGGHNEQFF. The CDR3 bases that were read are TGTGCCAGCAGCTCTCTAGCGGGAGGACACAATGAG.

This clone was observed many times. The read ends 3 residues before the CDR3 terminus; that terminus is restored from the germline J gene. The chain carries TRBV20-1 and TRBJ2-7; TRBD1 aligns across 7 bases. The CDR3 loop spans 14 amino acids. The germline gives CDR1 DFQATT, CDR2 SNEGSKA (reference sequence). After removal of 3 bases from V and 1 base from J, the junction contained 6 bases not matched to a gene. Partial CDR3 DNA: TGCAGTGCTAGCAGACAGGGTTTATCCTACGAG. It specifies CSASRQGLSYE. In full, the CDR3 reads CSASRQGLSYEQYF.

The sample holds a few counts of this clone. The read halts 3 residues ahead of the CDR3 end, with the missing end drawn from the germline J gene. The genes are TRBV19 and TRBJ1-5, with 9 bases that match TRBD1. Per germline, CDR1 LNHDA and CDR2 SQIVND (reference sequence). The CDR3 runs 15 residues. Trimming at V came to 5 bases and at J to 2 bases, leaving 4 bases not matched to a gene. The chain's CDR3 is CASSLQGAGNQPQHF. The sequenced part of the CDR3 DNA is TGTGCCAGTAGTCTACAGGGGGCGGGCAATCAGCCC.

This clone was recorded at least ten times. The read terminates 3 residues before the CDR3 end, so the remaining end is supplied by the germline J gene. This sequence joins TRBV2 and TRBJ2-7; perhaps TRBD2 as D (6 bases). The CDR3 has 13 residues. V lost 7 bases and J lost 4, with 14 bases in between. Germline V gives CDR1 SNHLY, CDR2 FYNNEI. The CDR3 region is CASMKNSGYEQYF. CDR3 bases read: TGTGCCAGCATGAAGAACAGCGGGTACGAG.

This clone was counted ten times or more. The read ends 3 residues shy of where the CDR3 ends; the end is completed using the germline J gene. The rearrangement links TRBV20-1 to TRBJ1-5; 8 positions agree with TRBD1. V shed 3 bases and J 0 bases; nucleotides not matched to a gene: 4. Germline V gives CDR1 DFQATT, CDR2 SNEGSKA (reference sequence). The CDR3 contains 15 residues. CDR3 bases read: TGCAGTGCTAGGCCGACAGGGGCTAGCAATCAGCCC. This sequence encodes CSARPTGASNQP. The entire CDR3 protein is CSARPTGASNQPQHF.